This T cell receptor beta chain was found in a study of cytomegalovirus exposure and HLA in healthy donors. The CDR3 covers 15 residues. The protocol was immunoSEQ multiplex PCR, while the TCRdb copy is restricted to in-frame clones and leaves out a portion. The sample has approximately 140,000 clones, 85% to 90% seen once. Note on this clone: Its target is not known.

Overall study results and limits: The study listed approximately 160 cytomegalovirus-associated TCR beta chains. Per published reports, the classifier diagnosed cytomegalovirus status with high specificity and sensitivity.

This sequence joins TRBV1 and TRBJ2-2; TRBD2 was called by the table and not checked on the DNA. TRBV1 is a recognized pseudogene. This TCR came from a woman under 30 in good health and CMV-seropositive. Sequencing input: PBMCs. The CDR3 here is CTSSQDRVNTGELFF. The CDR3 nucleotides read TGCACCAGCAGCCAAGATCGGGTGAACACCGGGGAGCTGTTTTTT.